This TCR beta chain came from a study of OX40 agonist ivuxolimab in advanced cancers. Points from the study as a whole: CD4+ and CD8+ T cells in blood underwent clonal expansion by week 6 at 0.1 to 3.0 mg/kg.

As to this clone: Its target is not known.

Germline CDR1 and CDR2: MNHEY and SVGAGI. The CDR3 spans 14 residues. V lost 3 bases and J lost 11, with 19 bases in between. Produced via immunoSEQ multiplex PCR; TCRdb's table is partial and in-frame only. The sample holds under 15,000 clones; under 90% are singletons and the top ten take about 24%. Individuals having autoimmune disease history or systemic immunosuppression were not enrolled. The sampling schedule covered blood at baseline, cycle 4 day 1, and cycle 7 day 1. The clonotype was recovered from an adult with an advanced solid tumor such as melanoma, head and neck, liver or kidney cancer. The starting material was CD4+ or CD8+ T cells sorted from blood, obtained in a trial of the OX40 agonist ivuxolimab. V and J are TRBV6-5 and TRBJ1-1, with a weak D call TRBD1 (6 bases). DNA of the CDR3: TGTGCCAGCAGTTATGGGGCCGGGGGGCTGGAGGCTTTCTTT. Its protein product is CASSYGAGGLEAFF.